The rows below give T cell receptor beta chains drawn from one sample of a study of blood T cell repertoires in COVID-19. Sequenced by immunoSEQ multiplex PCR; TCRdb stores in-frame clones only, minus some. The sample holds 65,000 to 75,000 clones, around 78% seen once. Sequenced material: peripheral blood. Receptors were obtained from a human donor in a cohort sampled during active COVID-19. CDR3s leave out the opening cysteine and the closing phenylalanine or tryptophan. Fields, in order: clone size, J gene, V gene, CDR3 protein. Size tells how often a clone was seen (once, few, many) or the class of an expanded clone, and some rows leave it out.

size: NA
J: TRBJ1-6
V: TRBV5-3
CDR3: ARSLLQGFSPLH

size: once
J: TRBJ2-5
V: TRBV9
CDR3: ASSVGLAGGRETQY

size: once
J: TRBJ1-4
V: TRBV7-9
CDR3: ASSDSGTGGQEKLF

size: NA
J: TRBJ2-5
V: TRBV3-1/TRBV3-2
CDR3: ASSSRAGGRETQY

size: NA
J: TRBJ2-3
V: TRBV7-2
CDR3: ASSLEARGRTDLTDTQY

size: few
J: TRBJ2-2
V: TRBV7-9
CDR3: ASSTRSAGELF

size: NA
J: TRBJ1-1
V: TRBV25-1
CDR3: ASSALGGRDTEAF

size: NA
J: TRBJ2-2
V: TRBV10-3
CDR3: AIRPGQGDTGELF

size: NA
J: TRBJ2-7
V: TRBV10-2
CDR3: ASSETVRYEQY

size: NA
J: TRBJ1-3
V: TRBV28
CDR3: ASRTNRGQGNTIY

size: NA
J: TRBJ2-3
V: TRBV19
CDR3: ASSIRDLPTDTQY

size: NA
J: TRBJ2-5
V: TRBV11-3
CDR3: ASTTCSYSGIGLSTQY

size: NA
J: TRBJ2-7
V: TRBV6-6
CDR3: ASSYTTGGEQY

size: few
J: TRBJ2-5
V: TRBV18
CDR3: ASSPPVRVETQY

size: NA
J: TRBJ2-5
V: TRBV7-9
CDR3: ASKRTGGETQY

size: NA
J: TRBJ2-2
V: TRBV19
CDR3: ASSRTTTGELF

size: NA
J: TRBJ2-7
V: TRBV7-6
CDR3: ASSLTDYEQY

size: NA
J: TRBJ1-1
V: TRBV7-8
CDR3: ASSSRQGTEAF

size: few
J: TRBJ1-2
V: TRBV19
CDR3: ATRDRAREGYT

size: few
J: TRBJ2-6
V: TRBV5-4
CDR3: ASTQAGRGAGANVLT

size: NA
J: TRBJ1-1
V: TRBV29-1
CDR3: SAAVNTEAF

size: NA
J: TRBJ1-2
V: TRBV4-1
CDR3: ASTQATGAVYGYT

size: once
J: TRBJ1-2
V: TRBV30
CDR3: AWSALGLGYT

size: NA
J: TRBJ2-3
V: TRBV3-1/TRBV3-2
CDR3: ASSQGLASDTQY

size: NA
J: TRBJ2-7
V: TRBV9
CDR3: ASSVRTGPYEQY

size: NA
J: TRBJ1-1
V: TRBV27
CDR3: ASSSWVGGTEAF

size: NA
J: TRBJ2-7
V: TRBV7-2
CDR3: ASSRSTTGTYEQY

size: NA
J: TRBJ2-5
V: TRBV18
CDR3: ASSPLIGEGETQY

size: NA
J: TRBJ1-1
V: TRBV3-1/TRBV3-2
CDR3: ASSLGTGGTEAF

size: NA
J: TRBJ1-2
V: TRBV5-5
CDR3: ASSQDRYGYT

size: NA
J: TRBJ2-5
V: TRBV30
CDR3: AWRTPGNEQETQY

size: NA
J: TRBJ2-5
V: TRBV3-1/TRBV3-2
CDR3: ASSQVTGTGQETQY

size: NA
J: TRBJ2-6
V: TRBV19
CDR3: ASSNRGLGANVLT

size: NA
J: TRBJ2-3
V: TRBV30
CDR3: AWRAGTVTDTQY

size: NA
J: TRBJ2-7
V: TRBV3-1/TRBV3-2
CDR3: ASSFGLEVVYYEQY

size: few
J: TRBJ2-7
V: TRBV5-6
CDR3: ASSLVIGLRDRKTYEQY

size: NA
J: TRBJ1-4
V: TRBV18
CDR3: ASSPQGDTSEKLF

size: NA
J: TRBJ1-2
V: TRBV20-1
CDR3: SAYRYGYT

size: NA
J: TRBJ2-5
V: TRBV18
CDR3: ASSPLLGQGPETQY

size: few
J: TRBJ1-5
V: TRBV27
CDR3: ASSTQGSNQPQH

size: NA
J: TRBJ2-5
V: TRBV28
CDR3: ASSLQGQQTQY

size: NA
J: TRBJ1-1
V: TRBV18
CDR3: ASSPPGGQRNTEAF

size: NA
J: TRBJ2-1
V: TRBV5-4
CDR3: ASSLTSGSLEQF

size: once
J: TRBJ2-7
V: TRBV19
CDR3: ASSINTGTPYEQY

size: NA
J: TRBJ2-7
V: TRBV6-5
CDR3: ASSYSRGLEQY

size: once
J: TRBJ1-6
V: TRBV6-5
CDR3: ASRDQRQGRSPLH

size: NA
J: TRBJ2-6
V: TRBV7-9
CDR3: ASSPSSGANVLT

size: NA
J: TRBJ2-7
V: TRBV15
CDR3: ATSTSVSYEQY

size: NA
J: TRBJ2-1
V: TRBV3-1/TRBV3-2
CDR3: ASSPLLGARYNEQF

size: NA
J: TRBJ1-1
V: TRBV7-2
CDR3: ASSSTGGPNTEAF

size: NA
J: TRBJ2-1
V: TRBV18
CDR3: ASSPSGEAIYNEQF

size: NA
J: TRBJ2-7
V: TRBV2
CDR3: ASSGLDRGYEQY